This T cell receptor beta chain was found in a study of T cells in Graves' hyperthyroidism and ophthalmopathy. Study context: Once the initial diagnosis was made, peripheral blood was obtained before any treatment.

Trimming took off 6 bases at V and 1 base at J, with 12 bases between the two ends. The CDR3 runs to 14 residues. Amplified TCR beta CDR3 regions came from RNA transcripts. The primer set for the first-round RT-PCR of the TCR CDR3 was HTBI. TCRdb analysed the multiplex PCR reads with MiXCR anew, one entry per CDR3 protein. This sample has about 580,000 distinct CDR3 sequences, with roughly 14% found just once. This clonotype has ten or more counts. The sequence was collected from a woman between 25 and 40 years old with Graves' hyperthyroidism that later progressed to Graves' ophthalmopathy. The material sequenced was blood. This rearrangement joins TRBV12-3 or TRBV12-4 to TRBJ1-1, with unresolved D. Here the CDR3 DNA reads TGTGCCAGCAGCCCGGACGCATCGAACACTGAAGCTTTCTTT. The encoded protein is CASSPDASNTEAFF.